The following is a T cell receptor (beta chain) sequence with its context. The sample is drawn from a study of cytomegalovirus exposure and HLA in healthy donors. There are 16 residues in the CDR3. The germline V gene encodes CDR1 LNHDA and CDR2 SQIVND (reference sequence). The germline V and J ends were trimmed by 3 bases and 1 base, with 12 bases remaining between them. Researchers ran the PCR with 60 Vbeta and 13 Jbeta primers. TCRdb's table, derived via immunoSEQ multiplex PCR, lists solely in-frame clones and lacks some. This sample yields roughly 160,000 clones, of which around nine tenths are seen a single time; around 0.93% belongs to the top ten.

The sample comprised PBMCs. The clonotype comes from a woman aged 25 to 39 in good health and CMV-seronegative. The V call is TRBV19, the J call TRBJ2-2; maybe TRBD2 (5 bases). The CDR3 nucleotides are TGTGCCAGTAGTATTACGGGCGGGTGGAACACCGGGGAGCTGTTTTTT. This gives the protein CASSITGGWNTGELFF.